In its sample, the clone carrying this T cell receptor (beta chain) was seen a few times. This specimen belongs to a study of blood T cells in healthy people across ages. Combining a sample-barcoded 5' primer with a J-beta primer mix, a second PCR ran for roughly 6 to 12 cycles. TCRdb reanalysed the 5' RACE reads using MiXCR and keeps one entry per CDR3 protein. Among nearly 1 million distinct CDR3 sequences listed, roughly half were seen once. This CDR3 is 15 amino acids long. CDR1 is SGHTA and CDR2 is FQGNSA in the germline V gene. The V end lost 1 base, the J end lost 4 bases, and 12 bases lay between the germline ends.

The receptor's source is an older woman in good health. This sequence joins TRBV7-2 and TRBJ2-3; no firm D call. Specimen: blood. The CDR3 DNA is TGTGCCAGCAGCTTAGATCTTAGGCGGTCAGATACGCAGTATTTT. The encoded protein is CASSLDLRRSDTQYF.